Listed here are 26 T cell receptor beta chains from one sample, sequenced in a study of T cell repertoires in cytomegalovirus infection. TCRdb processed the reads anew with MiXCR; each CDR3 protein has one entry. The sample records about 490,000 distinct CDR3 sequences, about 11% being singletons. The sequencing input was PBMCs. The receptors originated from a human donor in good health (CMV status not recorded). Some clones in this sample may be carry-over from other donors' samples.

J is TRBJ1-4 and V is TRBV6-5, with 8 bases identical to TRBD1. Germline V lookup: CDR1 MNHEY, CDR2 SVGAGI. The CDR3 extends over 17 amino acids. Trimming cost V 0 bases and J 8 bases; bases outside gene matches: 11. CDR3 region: CASSYSGQGAFREKLFF. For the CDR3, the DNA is TGTGCCAGCAGTTACTCTGGGCAGGGGGCGTTTCGGGAAAAACTGTTTTTT.

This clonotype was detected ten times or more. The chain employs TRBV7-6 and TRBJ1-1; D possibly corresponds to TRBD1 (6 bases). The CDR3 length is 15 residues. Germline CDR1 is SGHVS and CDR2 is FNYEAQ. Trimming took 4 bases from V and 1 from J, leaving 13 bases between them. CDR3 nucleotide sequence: TGTGCCAGCAGCTCAGAAGGGGGGAGGAACACTGAAGCTTTCTTT. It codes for CASSSEGGRNTEAFF.

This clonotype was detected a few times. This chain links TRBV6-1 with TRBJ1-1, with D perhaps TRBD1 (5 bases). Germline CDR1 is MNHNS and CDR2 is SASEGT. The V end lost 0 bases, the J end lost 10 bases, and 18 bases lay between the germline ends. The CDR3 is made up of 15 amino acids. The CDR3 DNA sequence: TGTGCCAGCAGTGAAGCGGGTGCGGTCCGGGGGGGAGCTTTCTTT. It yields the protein CASSEAGAVRGGAFF.

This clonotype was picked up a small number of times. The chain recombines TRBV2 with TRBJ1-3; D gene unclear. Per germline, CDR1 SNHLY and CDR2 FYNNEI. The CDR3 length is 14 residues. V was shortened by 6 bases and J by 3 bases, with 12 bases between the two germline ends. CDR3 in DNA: TGTGCCAGCAGGCTGGGCCACCGTGGAAACACCATATATTTT. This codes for CASRLGHRGNTIYF.

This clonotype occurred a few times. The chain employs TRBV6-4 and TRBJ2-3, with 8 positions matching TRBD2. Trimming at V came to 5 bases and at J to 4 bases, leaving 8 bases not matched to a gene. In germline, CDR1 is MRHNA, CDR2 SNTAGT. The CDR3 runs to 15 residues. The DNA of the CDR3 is TGTGCCAGCAGTCGTCAGACTAGCGACCCAGATACGCAGTATTTT. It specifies CASSRQTSDPDTQYF.

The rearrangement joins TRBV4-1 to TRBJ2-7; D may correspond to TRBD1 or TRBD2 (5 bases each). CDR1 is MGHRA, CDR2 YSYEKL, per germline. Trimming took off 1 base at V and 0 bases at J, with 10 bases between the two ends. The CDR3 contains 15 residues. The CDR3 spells CASSQVAGSSYEQYF. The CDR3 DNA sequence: TGCGCCAGCAGCCAAGTCGCAGGGAGCTCCTACGAGCAGTACTTC.

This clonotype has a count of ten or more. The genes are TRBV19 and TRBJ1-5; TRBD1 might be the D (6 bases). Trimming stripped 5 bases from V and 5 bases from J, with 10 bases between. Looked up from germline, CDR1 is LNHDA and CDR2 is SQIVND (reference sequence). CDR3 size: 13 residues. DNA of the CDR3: TGTGCCAGTAGTGAGGGGGTGGATCAGCCCCAGCATTTT. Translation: CASSEGVDQPQHF.

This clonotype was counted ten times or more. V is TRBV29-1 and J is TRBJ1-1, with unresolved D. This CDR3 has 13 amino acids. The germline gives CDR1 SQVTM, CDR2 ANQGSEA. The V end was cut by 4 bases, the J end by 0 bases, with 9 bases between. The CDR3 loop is CSVGAAMNTEAFF. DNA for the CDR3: TGCAGCGTTGGCGCGGCTATGAACACTGAAGCTTTCTTT.

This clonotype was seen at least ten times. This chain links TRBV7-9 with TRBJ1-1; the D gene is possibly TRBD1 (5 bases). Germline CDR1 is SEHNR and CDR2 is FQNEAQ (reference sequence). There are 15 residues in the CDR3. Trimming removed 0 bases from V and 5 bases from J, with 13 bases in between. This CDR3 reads CASSLARRGGTEAFF. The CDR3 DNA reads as TGTGCCAGCAGCTTAGCGCGTCGGGGGGGGACTGAAGCTTTCTTT.

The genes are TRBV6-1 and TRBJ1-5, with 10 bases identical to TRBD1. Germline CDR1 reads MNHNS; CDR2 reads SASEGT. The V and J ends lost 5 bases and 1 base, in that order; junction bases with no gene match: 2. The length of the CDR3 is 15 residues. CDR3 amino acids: CASSRTGGSNQPQHF. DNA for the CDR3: TGTGCCAGCAGTCGGACAGGGGGGAGCAATCAGCCCCAGCATTTT.

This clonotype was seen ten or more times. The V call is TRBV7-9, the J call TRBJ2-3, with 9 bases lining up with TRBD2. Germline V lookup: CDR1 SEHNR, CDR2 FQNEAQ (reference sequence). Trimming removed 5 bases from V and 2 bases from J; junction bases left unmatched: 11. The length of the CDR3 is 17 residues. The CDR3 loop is CASSPWASGVITDTQYF. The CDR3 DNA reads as TGTGCCAGCAGCCCGTGGGCTAGCGGGGTGATCACAGATACGCAGTATTTT.

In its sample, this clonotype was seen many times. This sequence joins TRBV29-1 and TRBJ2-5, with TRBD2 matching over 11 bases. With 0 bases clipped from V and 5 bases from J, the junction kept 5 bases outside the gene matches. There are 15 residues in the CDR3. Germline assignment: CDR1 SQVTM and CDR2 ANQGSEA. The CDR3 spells CSVEDRASGRETQYF. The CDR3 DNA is TGCAGCGTTGAAGATCGGGCTAGCGGGAGGGAGACCCAGTACTTC.

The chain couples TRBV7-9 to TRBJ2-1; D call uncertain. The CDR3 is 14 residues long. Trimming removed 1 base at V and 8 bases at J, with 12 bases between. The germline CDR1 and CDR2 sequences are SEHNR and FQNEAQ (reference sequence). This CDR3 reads CASSLELLADEQFF. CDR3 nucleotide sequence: TGTGCCAGCAGCTTAGAGCTTTTAGCCGATGAGCAGTTCTTC.

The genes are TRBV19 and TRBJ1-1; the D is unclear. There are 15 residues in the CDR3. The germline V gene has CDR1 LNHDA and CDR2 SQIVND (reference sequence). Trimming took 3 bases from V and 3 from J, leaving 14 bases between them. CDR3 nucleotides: TGTGCCAGTAGTATTCTGGGCTCAGGTTACACTGAAGCTTTCTTT. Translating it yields CASSILGSGYTEAFF.

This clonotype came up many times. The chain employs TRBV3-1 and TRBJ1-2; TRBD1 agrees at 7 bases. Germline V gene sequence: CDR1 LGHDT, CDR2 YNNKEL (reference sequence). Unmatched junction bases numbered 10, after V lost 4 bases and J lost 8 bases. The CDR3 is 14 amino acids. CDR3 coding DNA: TGTGCCAGCAGCCCAAGGGACAGTCCTCGCGGCTACACCTTC. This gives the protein CASSPRDSPRGYTF. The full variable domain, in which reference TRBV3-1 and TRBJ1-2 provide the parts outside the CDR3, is DTAVSQTPKYLVTQMGNDKSIKCEQNLGHDTMYWYKQDSKKFLKIMFSYNNKELIINETVPNRFSPKSPDKAHLNLHINSLELGDSAVYFCASSPRDSPRGYTFGSGTRLTVV.

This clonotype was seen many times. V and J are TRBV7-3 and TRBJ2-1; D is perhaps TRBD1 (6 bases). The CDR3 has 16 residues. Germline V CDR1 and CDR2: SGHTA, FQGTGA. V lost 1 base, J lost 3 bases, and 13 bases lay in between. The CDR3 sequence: CASSLSVGAVYNEQFF. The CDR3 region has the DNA TGTGCCAGCAGCTTAAGCGTGGGGGCCGTCTACAATGAGCAGTTCTTC.

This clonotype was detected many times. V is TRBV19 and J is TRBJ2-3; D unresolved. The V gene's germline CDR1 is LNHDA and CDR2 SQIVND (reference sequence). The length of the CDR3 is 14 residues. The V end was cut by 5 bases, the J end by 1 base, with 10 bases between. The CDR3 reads CASSSFKGTDTQYF. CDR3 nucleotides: TGTGCCAGTAGTTCCTTCAAAGGCACAGATACGCAGTATTTT.

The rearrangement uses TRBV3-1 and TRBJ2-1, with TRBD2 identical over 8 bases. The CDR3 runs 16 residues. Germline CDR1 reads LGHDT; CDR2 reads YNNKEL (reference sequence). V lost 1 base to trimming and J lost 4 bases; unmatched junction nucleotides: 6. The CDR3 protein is CASSQVPGGNYNEQFF. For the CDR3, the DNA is TGTGCCAGCAGCCAAGTACCGGGAGGGAATTACAATGAGCAGTTCTTC.

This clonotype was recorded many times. The CDR3 region is CASSLGGAKNSPLHF. DNA of the CDR3: TGTGCCAGCAGTTTAGGAGGTGCTAAAAATTCACCCCTCCACTTT. The V call is TRBV12-3 or TRBV12-4, the J call TRBJ1-6; D unclear. The CDR3 has 15 amino acids. Trimming left V 1 base short and J 7 bases short, with 11 bases between.

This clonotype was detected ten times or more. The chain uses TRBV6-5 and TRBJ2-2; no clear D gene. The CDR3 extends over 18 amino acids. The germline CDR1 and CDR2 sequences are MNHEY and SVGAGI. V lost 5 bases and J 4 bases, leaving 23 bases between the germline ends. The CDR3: CASSTLPGWEGVTGELFF. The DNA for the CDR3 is TGTGCCAGCAGTACCCTTCCAGGATGGGAAGGAGTCACCGGGGAGCTGTTTTTT.

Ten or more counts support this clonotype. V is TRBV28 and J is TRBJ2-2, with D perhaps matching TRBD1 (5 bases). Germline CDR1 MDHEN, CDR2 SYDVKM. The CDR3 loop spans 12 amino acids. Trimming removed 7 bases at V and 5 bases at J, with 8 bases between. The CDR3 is CASNRPTGELFF. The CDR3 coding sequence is TGTGCCAGCAACAGGCCGACCGGGGAGCTGTTTTTT.

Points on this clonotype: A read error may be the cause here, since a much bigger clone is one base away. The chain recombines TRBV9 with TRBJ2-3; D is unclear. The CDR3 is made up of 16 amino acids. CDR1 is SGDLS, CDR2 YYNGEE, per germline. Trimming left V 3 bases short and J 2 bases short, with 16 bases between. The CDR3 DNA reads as TGTGCCAGCAGCGGGTATAGCAGGAGAGACACAGATACGCAGTATTTT. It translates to CASSGYSRRDTDTQYF.

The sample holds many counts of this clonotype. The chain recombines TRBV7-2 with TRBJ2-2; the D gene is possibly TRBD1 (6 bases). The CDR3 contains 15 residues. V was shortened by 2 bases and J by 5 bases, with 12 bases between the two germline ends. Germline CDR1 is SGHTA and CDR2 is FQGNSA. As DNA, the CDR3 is TGTGCCAGCAGCTTAACAGGGCGTCGGACCGGGGAGCTGTTTTTT. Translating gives CASSLTGRRTGELFF.

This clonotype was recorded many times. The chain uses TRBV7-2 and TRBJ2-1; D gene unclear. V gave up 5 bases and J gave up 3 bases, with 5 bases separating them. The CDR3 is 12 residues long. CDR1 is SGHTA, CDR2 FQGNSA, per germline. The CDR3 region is CASSRNYNEQFF. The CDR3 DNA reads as TGTGCCAGCAGCCGCAACTACAATGAGCAGTTCTTC.

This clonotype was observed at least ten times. The CDR3, as DNA: TGCGCCAGCAGCTCGGGACAGGTTAACACCGGGGAGCTGTTTTTT. This encodes CASSSGQVNTGELFF. The chain combines TRBV5-1 with TRBJ2-2; TRBD1 matches 8 bases. Germline V CDR1 and CDR2: SGHRS, YFSETQ. The CDR3 contains 15 residues. V dropped 3 bases and J dropped 2; count of bases not matched to a gene: 3.

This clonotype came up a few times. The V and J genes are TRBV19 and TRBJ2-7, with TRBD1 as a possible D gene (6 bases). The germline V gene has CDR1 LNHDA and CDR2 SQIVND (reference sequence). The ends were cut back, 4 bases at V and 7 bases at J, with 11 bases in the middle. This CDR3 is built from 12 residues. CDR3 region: CASSKNQGEQYF. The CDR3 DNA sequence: TGTGCCAGTAGTAAGAACCAGGGGGAGCAGTACTTC.